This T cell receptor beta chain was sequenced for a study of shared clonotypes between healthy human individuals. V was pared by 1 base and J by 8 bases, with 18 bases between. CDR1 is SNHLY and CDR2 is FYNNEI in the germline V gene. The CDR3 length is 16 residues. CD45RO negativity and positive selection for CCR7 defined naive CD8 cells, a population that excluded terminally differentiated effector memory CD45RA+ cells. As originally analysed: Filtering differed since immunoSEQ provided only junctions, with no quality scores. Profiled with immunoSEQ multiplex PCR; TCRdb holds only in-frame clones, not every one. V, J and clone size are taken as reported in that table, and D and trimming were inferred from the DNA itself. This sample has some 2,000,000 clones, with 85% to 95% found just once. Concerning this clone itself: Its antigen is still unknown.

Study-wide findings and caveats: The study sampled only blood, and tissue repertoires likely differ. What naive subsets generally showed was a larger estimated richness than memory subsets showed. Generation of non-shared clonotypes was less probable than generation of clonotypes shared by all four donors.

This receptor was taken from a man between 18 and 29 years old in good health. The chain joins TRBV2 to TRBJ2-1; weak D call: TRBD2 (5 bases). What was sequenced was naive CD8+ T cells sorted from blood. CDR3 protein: CASSEGGPTSRDEQFF. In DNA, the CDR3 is TGTGCCAGCAGTGAAGGCGGGCCAACCTCTAGGGATGAGCAGTTCTTC.